Detailed here is one TCR beta chain. Its cognate antigen is unknown. This sample is part of a study of OX40 agonist ivuxolimab in advanced cancers. Study-wide points: The study found among the lowest clonal expansion in partial responders at 0.1-3.0 mg/kg. The study observed clonal expansion of CD4+ and CD8+ blood T cells by week 6 at 0.1 to 3.0 mg/kg.

TCRdb's table, derived via immunoSEQ multiplex PCR, lists solely in-frame clones and lacks some. The table lists about 48,000 clones, around 90% of them singletons, with around 50% in the top ten. V shed 5 bases, J shed 6 bases, and the junction held 5 bases outside the gene matches. The CDR3 runs 15 residues. The germline V gene encodes CDR1 MNHEY and CDR2 SVGAGI. The genes are TRBV6-5 and TRBJ2-1; 12 bases are shared with TRBD2. The sequencing here drew on CD4+ or CD8+ T cells sorted from blood, taken in a trial of the OX40 agonist ivuxolimab. The receptor's source is an adult with an advanced solid tumor such as melanoma, head and neck, liver or kidney cancer. The CDR3 reads CASSLTSGGPNEQFF. CDR3 in DNA: TGTGCCAGCAGTCTGACTAGCGGGGGCCCCAATGAGCAGTTCTTC.